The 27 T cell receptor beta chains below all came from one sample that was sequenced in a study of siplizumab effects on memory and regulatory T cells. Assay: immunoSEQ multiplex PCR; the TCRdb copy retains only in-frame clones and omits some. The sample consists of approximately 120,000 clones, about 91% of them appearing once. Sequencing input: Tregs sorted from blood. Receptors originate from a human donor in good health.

The CDR3, as DNA: TGTGCCAGCTCAGGCACAGGCCCGCGTACCTATGGCTACACCTTC. It translates to CASSGTGPRTYGYTF. V usage is TRBV18 and J usage is TRBJ1-2; D might be TRBD1 (5 bases). The germline gives CDR1 KGHSH, CDR2 LQKENI. The ends were cut back, 5 bases at V and 4 bases at J, with 17 bases in the middle. The CDR3 is 15 amino acids.

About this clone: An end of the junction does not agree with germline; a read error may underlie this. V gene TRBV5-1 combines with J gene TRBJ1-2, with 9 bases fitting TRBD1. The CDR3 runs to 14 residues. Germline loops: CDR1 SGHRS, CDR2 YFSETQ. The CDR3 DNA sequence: TGCGCCAGCAGCTTGCGGGACAGGGTCCGTGGCCACACCTTC. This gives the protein CASSLRDRVRGHTF.

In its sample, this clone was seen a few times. CDR3 in DNA: TGTGCCAGCAGGACAGGGTCTGGGGAGCTGTTTTTT. This translates into CASRTGSGELFF. The J gene is TRBJ2-2, the V gene TRBV2, with 7 nucleotides matching TRBD1. From germline, CDR1 is SNHLY and CDR2 FYNNEI. The V gene end was trimmed by 6 bases and the J gene end by 8 bases; junction bases not matched to a gene: 3. The CDR3 covers 12 residues.

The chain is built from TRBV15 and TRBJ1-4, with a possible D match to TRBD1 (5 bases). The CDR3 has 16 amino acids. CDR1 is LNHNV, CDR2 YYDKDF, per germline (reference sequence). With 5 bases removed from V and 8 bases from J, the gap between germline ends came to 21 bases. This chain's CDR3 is CATSGGPQGFDEKLFF. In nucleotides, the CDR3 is TGTGCCACCAGCGGAGGACCCCAGGGATTCGACGAAAAACTGTTTTTT.

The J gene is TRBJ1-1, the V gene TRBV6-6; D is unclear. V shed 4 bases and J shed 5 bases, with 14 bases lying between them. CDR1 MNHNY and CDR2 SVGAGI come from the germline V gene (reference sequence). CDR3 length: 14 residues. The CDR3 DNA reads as TGTGCCAGCAGTTCTCCTGACGGGAGAACTGAAGCTTTCTTT. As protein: CASSSPDGRTEAFF.

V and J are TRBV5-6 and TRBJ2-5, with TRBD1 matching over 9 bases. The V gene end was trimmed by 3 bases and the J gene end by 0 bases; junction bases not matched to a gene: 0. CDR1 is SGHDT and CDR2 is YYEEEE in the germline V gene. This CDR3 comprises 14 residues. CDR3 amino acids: CASSWTGDQETQYF. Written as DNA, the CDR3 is TGTGCCAGCAGCTGGACAGGGGACCAAGAGACCCAGTACTTC.

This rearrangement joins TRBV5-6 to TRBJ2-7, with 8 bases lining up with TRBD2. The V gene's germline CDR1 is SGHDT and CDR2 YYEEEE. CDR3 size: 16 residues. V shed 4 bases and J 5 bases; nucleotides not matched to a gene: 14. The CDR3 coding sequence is TGTGCCAGCAGCCTCCGACTCAGCGGGGGTTGGCACGAGCAGTACTTC. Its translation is CASSLRLSGGWHEQYF.

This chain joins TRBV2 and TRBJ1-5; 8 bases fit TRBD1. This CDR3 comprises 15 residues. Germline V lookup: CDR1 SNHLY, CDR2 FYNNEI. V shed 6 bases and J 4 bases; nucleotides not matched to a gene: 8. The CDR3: CASSLDRVGNQPQHF. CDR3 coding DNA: TGTGCCAGCAGCCTGGACAGGGTGGGTAATCAGCCCCAGCATTTT. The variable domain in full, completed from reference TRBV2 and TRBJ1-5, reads EPEVTQTPSHQVTQMGQEVILRCVPISNHLYFYWYRQILGQKVEFLVSFYNNEISEKSEIFDDQFSVERPDGSNFTLKIRSTKLEDSAMYFCASSLDRVGNQPQHFGDGTRLSIL.

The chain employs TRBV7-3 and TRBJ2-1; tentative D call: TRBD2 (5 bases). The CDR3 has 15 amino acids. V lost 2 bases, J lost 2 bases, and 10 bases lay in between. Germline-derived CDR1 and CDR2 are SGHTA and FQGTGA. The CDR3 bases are TGTGCCAGCAGCTTAGAAGGGCGGGCCTACAATGAGCAGTTCTTC. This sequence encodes CASSLEGRAYNEQFF.

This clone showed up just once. The CDR3 DNA sequence: TGCGCCAGCAGCTATCAGACAGCAGACCTTGAAGCTTTCTTT. This gives the protein CASSYQTADLEAFF. This rearrangement joins TRBV5-1 to TRBJ1-1; D may be TRBD1 (5 bases). Looked up from germline, CDR1 is SGHRS and CDR2 is YFSETQ. This CDR3 region has 14 residues. Trimming shortened V by 3 bases and J by 7 bases, and 16 bases separated the two germline ends.

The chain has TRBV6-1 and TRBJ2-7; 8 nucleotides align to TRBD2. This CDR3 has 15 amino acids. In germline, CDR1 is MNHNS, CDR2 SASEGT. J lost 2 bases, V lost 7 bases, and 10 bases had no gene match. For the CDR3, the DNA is TGTGCCAGCATTAAGGGGAGGGGACTAGCCTACGAGCAGTACTTC. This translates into CASIKGRGLAYEQYF.

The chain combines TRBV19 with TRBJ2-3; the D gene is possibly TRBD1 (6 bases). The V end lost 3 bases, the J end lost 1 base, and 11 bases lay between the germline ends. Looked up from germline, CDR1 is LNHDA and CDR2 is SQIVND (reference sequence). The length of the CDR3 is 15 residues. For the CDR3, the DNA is TGTGCCAGTAGTATTCCCGCAGGGGGCACAGATACGCAGTATTTT. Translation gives CASSIPAGGTDTQYF.

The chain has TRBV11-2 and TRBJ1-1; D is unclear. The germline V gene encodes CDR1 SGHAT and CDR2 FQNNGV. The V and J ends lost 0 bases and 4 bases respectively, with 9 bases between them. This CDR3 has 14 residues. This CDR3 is CASSLDPGVTEAFF. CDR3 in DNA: TGTGCCAGCAGCTTAGATCCCGGGGTCACTGAAGCTTTCTTT. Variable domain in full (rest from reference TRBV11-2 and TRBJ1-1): EAGVAQSPRYKIIEKRQSVAFWCNPISGHATLYWYQQILGQGPKLLIQFQNNGVVDDSQLPKDRFSAERLKGVDSTLKIQPAKLEDSAVYLCASSLDPGVTEAFFGQGTRLTVV.

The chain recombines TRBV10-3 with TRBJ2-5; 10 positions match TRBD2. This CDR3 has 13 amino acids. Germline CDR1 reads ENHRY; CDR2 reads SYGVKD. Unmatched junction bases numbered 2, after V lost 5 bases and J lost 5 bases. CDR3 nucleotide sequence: TGTGCCATCAGTCAACTAGCGGGGGAGACCCAGTACTTC. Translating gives CAISQLAGETQYF.

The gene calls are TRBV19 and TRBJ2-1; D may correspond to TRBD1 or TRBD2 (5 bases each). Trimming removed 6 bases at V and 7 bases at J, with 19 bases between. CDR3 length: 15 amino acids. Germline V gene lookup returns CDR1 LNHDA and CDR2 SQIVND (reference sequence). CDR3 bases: TGTGCCAGTAGCCGCCTAATCCGGGACGGGAATGAGCAGTTCTTC. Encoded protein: CASSRLIRDGNEQFF.

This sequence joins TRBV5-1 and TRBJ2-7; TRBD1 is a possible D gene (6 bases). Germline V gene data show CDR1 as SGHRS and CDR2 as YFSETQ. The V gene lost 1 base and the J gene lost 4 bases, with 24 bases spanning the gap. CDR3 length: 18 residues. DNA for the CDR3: TGCGCCAGCAGCTTGTCGGCGGTTCAGTTGGGGGCAAATTACGAGCAGTACTTC. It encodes CASSLSAVQLGANYEQYF.

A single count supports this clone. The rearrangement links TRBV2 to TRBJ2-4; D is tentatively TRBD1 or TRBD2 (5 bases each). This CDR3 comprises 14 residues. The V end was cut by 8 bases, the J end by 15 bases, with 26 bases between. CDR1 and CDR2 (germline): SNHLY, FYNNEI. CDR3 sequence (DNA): TGTGCCAGCCGGTGGGTTTCCGGGGCCGTAATTTTGTACTTC. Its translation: CASRWVSGAVILYF.

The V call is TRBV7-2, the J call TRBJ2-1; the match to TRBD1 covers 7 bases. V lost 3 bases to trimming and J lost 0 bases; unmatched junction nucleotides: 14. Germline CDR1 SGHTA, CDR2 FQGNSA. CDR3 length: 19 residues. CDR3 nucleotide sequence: TGTGCCAGCAGCTTGCGGTGGGACAGCAGACTCAGCTCCTACAATGAGCAGTTCTTC. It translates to CASSLRWDSRLSSYNEQFF.

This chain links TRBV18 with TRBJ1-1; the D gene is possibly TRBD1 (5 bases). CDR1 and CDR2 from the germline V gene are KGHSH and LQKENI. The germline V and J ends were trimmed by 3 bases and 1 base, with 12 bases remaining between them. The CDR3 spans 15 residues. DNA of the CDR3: TGTGCCAGCTCACCGCCCGCAGGGAGGAACACTGAAGCTTTCTTT. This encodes CASSPPAGRNTEAFF.

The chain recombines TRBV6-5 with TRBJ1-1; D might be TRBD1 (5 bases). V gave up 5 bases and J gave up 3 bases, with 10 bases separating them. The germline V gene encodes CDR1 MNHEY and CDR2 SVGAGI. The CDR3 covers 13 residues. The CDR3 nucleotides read TGTGCCAGCAGTCCCCGGGGCTACACTGAAGCTTTCTTT. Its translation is CASSPRGYTEAFF.

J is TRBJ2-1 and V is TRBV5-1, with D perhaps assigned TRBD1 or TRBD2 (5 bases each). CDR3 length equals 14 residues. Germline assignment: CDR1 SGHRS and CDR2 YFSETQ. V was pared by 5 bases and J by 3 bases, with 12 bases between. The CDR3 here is CASRGTVNYNEQFF. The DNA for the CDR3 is TGCGCCAGCAGAGGGACGGTTAACTACAATGAGCAGTTCTTC.

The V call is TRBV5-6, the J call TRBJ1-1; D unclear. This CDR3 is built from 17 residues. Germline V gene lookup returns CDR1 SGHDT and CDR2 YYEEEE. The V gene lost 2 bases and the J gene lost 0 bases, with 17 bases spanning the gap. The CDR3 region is CASSLFLGTGLNTEAFF. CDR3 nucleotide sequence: TGTGCCAGCAGCTTATTCCTGGGAACGGGGTTGAACACTGAAGCTTTCTTT.

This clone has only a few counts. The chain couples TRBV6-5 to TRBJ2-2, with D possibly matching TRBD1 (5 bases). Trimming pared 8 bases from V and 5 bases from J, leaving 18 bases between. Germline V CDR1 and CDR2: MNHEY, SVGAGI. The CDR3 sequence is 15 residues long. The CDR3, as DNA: TGTGCCAGCCGTTCAACACCAAAGGGGACCGGGGAGCTGTTTTTT. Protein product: CASRSTPKGTGELFF.

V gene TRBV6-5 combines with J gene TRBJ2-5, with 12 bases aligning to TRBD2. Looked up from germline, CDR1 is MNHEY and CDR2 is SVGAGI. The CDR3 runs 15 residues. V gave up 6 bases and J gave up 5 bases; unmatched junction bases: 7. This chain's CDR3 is CASRLTSGRHETQYF. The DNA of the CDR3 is TGTGCCAGCAGACTGACTAGCGGGAGACACGAGACCCAGTACTTC.

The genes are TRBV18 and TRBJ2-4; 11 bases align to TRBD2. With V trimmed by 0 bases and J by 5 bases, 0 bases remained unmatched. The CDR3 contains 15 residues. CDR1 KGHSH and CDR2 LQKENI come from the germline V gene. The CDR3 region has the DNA TGTGCCAGCTCACCACCGGGACTAGCGGAAAACATTCAGTACTTC. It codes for CASSPPGLAENIQYF.

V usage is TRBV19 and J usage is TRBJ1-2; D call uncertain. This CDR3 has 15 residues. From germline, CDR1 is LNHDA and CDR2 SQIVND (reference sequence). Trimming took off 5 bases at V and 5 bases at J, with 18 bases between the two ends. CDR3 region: CASSGRSLMGYGYTF. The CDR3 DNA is TGTGCCAGTAGTGGAAGATCCTTGATGGGGTATGGCTACACCTTC.

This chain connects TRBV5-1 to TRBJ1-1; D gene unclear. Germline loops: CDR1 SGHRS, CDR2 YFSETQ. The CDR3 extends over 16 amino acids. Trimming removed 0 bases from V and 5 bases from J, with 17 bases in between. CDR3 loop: CASSLVRPPLSTEAFF. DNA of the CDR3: TGCGCCAGCAGCTTGGTGAGGCCGCCTCTTTCGACTGAAGCTTTCTTT. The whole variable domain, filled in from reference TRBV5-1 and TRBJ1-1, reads KAGVTQTPRYLIKTRGQQVTLSCSPISGHRSVSWYQQTPGQGLQFLFEYFSETQRNKGNFPGRFSGRQFSNSRSEMNVSTLELGDSALYLCASSLVRPPLSTEAFFGQGTRLTVV.